This TCR beta chain was identified in a study of technical replicates of blood from several donors. Libraries were prepared by immunoSEQ multiplex PCR; TCRdb keeps only in-frame clonotypes and omits some of them. This sample yields approximately 70,000 clones, of which about 97% are seen a single time; about 0.28% belongs to the top ten. The receptor comes from a human donor in good health. Sample: T cells isolated from PBMCs.

CDR3 amino acids: CASSQQNQRPAGELFF. The DNA for the CDR3 is TGCGCCAGCAGCCAACAAAACCAGAGGCCGGCCGGGGAGCTGTTTTTT. The J gene is TRBJ2-2, the V gene TRBV4-3; the D is unclear. V was pared by 2 bases and J by 6 bases, with 16 bases between. The CDR3 length is 16 residues. Per germline, CDR1 LGHNA and CDR2 YSLEER.